Included here is one T cell receptor beta chain sequence, with context. Its binding antigen is unknown. Nothing much larger sits one base from this clone, and base qualities are not available. This entry is derived from a study of lymphopenia after photon versus proton radiotherapy (dated by TCRdb to about 2019). Broadly, across the study: The immunological effects of photon versus proton radiation therapy were compared in patients with gastrointestinal tumors who developed high-grade lymphopenia. A cohort of under 25 patients with gastrointestinal tumors who received either photon or proton therapy and subsequently developed lymphopenia was included. The study aimed to characterize how the two radiation modalities differ in their impact on the immune system. Here is what the overall study found, with its caveats: After the lymphocyte count nadir, oligoclonal expansion, especially of CD8+ Temra cells, was observed in photon-treated repertoires, and the drop in diversity was driven by this expansion. During treatment, patients who received proton therapy stayed relatively stable, whereas patients who received photon therapy lost naive T cells and TCR diversity and gained effector/memory populations. Across the cohort, a larger post-nadir drop in TCR diversity was inversely correlated with overall survival time among patients who died. The survival association was assessed only in patients who died, and the authors presented better survival with proton therapy as a possibility rather than a demonstrated result.

Trimming removed 8 bases from V and 9 bases from J, leaving 11 bases between the germline ends. CDR1 and CDR2, per the germline V gene (reference sequence), are MNHEY and SMNVEV. The CDR3 goes from the cysteine to the phenylalanine over 11 residues. The retained sequence is limited to the CDR3, 33 bases, with the frame set at the first base. Receptors were amplified or captured by the immunoSEQ multiplex PCR assay. T cell repertoires were profiled by deep sequencing of rearranged TCR beta loci, alongside multiparametric flow cytometry. Entries here come from immuneACCESS through TCRdb and include only in-frame sequences with V and J called. Some clones fail to appear in such tables; in the studies checked, an unresolved V gene covers under half of the shortfall, and the cause of the remainder is unknown. The sample table shows some 42,000 clones, and about four fifths are seen once. Roughly 23% of the sample belongs to the ten largest clones.

The source is a woman in her seventies with pancreatic cancer. The V and J genes are TRBV27 and TRBJ2-1; no D gene call is confident. The material was peripheral blood, obtained from a patient treated with proton-based radiotherapy. The bases read TGTGCCAGCCATGGCTGGGGTGAGCAGTTCTTC. This codes for CASHGWGEQFF.